This T cell receptor beta chain was observed in a study of early T cells in non-severe SARS-CoV-2 infection. On the study more broadly: Chains were unpaired, as sequencing was done on bulk RNA from unsorted whole blood. Study-level findings and limits: VDJdb matching, biased toward anti-spike CD8 responses, missed private and CD4 specificities.

Trimming took 6 bases from V and 0 from J, leaving 9 bases between them. The CDR3 loop spans 14 amino acids. Germline V lookup: CDR1 MNHEY, CDR2 SVGAGI. Details on this clonotype: The target antigen is unknown.

In the library, individual cDNA molecules carried attached unique molecular identifiers. One entry per CDR3 protein, called by TCRdb with MiXCR from the 5' RACE reads. The sample carries tens of thousands of distinct CDR3 sequences, 9.4% recorded once. Sequenced material: whole blood, taken at baseline. V and J are TRBV6-5 and TRBJ2-4; D is possibly TRBD1 (6 bases). The receptor was derived from an adult who was a healthcare worker with PCR-confirmed SARS-CoV-2 infection or an uninfected control (not recorded which). The CDR3 DNA reads as TGTGCCAGCAGACAGGGATTAGCCAAAAACATTCAGTACTTC. Protein product: CASRQGLAKNIQYF.